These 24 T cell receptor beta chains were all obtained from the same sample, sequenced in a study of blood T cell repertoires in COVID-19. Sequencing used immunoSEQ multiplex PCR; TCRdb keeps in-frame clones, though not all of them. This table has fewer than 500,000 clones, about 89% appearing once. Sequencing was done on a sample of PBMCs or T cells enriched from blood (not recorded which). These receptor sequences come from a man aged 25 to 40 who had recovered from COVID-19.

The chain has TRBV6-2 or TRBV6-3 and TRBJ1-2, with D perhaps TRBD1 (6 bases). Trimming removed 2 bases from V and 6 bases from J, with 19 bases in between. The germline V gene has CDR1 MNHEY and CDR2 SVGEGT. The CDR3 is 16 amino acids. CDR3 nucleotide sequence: TGTGCCAGCAGTTACCAAGGGTACAGGGTTGGAGATGGCTACACCTTC. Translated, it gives CASSYQGYRVGDGYTF.

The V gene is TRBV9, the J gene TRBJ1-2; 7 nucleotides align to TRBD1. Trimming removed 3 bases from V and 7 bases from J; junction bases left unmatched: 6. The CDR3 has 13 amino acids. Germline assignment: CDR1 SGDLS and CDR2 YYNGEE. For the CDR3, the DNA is TGTGCCAGCAGCGCGCAGGGGGGTGGTGGCTACACCTTC. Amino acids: CASSAQGGGGYTF.

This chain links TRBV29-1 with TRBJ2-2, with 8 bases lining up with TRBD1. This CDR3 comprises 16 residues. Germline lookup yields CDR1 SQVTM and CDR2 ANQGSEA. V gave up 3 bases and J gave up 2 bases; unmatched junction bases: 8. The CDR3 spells CSVESRGPLNTGELFF. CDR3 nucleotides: TGCAGCGTTGAGTCCAGGGGGCCCCTTAACACCGGGGAGCTGTTTTTT.

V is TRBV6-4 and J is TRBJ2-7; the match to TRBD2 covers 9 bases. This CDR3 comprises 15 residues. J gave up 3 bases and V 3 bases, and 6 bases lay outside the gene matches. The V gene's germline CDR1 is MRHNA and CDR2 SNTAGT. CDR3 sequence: CASSESPSGVYEQYF. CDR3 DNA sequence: TGTGCCAGCAGTGAGTCCCCTAGCGGGGTCTACGAGCAGTACTTC.

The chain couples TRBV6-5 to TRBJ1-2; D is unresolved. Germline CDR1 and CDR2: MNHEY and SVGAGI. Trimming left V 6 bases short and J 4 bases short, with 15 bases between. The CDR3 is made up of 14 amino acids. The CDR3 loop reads CASRPTGLGYGYTF. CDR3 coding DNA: TGTGCCAGCAGACCGACGGGTTTGGGCTATGGCTACACCTTC.

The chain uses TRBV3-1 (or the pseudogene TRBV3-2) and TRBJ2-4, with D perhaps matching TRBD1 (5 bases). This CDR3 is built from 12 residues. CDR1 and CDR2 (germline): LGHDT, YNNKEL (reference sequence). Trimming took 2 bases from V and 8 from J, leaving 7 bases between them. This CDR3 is CASSQQGYIQYF. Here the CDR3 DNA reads TGTGCCAGCAGCCAACAGGGCTACATTCAGTACTTC.

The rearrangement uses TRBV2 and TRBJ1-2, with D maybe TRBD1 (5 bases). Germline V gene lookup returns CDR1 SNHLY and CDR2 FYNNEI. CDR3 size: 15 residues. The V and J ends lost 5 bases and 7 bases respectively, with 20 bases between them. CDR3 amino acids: CASSIQVASFGGYTF. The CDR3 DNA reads TGTGCCAGCAGTATACAGGTTGCCTCCTTTGGTGGCTACACCTTC.

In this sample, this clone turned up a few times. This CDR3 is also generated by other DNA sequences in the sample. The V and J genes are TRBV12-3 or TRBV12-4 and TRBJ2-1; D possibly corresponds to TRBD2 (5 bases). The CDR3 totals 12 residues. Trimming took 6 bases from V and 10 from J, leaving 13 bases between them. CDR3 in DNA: TGTGCCAGCAGCCTACCTCCGGGGGAGCAGTTCTTC. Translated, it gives CASSLPPGEQFF.

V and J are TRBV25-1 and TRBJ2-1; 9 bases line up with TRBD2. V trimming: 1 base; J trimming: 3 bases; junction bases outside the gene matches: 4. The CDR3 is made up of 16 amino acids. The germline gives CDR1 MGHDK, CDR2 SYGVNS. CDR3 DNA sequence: TGTGCCAGCAGTGAATCGGGGACTAGCATCTACAATGAGCAGTTCTTC. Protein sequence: CASSESGTSIYNEQFF.

The CDR3 spells CASRAGTGSYEQYF. The CDR3 nucleotides read TGCGCCAGCAGGGCCGGGACAGGGTCCTACGAGCAGTACTTC. The chain is built from TRBV10-1 and TRBJ2-7; 9 nucleotides agree with TRBD1. Germline V gene sequence: CDR1 WNHNN, CDR2 SYGVQD (reference sequence). V was pared by 6 bases and J by 1 base, with 4 bases of the junction left unmatched. This CDR3 is built from 14 residues.

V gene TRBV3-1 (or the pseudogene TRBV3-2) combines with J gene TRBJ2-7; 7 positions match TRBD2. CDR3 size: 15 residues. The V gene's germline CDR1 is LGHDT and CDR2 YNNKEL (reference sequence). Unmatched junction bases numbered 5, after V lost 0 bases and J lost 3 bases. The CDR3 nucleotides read TGTGCCAGCAGCCAAGATACGGGCGGGGGCTACGAGCAGTACTTC. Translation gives CASSQDTGGGYEQYF.

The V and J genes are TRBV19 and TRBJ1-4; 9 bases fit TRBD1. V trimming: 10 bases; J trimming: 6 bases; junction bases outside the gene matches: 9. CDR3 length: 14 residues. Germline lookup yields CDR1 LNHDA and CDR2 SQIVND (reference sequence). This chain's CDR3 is CATSRGTGYEKLFF. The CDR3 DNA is TGTGCCACCAGTAGAGGGACAGGGTATGAAAAACTGTTTTTT.

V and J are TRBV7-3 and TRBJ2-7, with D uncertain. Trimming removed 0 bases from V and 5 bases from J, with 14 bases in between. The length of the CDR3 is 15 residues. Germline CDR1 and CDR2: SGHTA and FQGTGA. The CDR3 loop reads CASSLTNSPSDEQYF. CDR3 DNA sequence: TGTGCCAGCAGCTTAACTAACTCTCCTTCGGACGAGCAGTACTTC.

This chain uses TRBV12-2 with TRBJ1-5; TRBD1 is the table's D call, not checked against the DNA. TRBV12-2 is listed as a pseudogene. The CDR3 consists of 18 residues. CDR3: CASPTGVRRTGGGQPQHF. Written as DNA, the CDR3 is TGTGCAAGTCCTACCGGTGTCAGAAGGACAGGGGGCGGTCAGCCCCAGCATTTT.

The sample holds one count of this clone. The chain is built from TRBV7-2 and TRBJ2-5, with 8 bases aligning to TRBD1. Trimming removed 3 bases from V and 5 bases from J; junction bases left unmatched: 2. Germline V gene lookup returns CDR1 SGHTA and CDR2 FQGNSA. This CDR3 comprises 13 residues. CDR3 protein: CASSFDRGETQYF. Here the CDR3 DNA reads TGTGCCAGCAGCTTTGACAGGGGTGAGACCCAGTACTTC.

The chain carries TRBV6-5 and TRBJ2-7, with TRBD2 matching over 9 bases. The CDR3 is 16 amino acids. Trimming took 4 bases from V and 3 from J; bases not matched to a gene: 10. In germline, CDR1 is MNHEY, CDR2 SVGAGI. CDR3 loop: CASSSPRGGVFYEQYF. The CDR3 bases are TGTGCCAGCAGTTCACCCCGCGGGGGGGTCTTCTACGAGCAGTACTTC.

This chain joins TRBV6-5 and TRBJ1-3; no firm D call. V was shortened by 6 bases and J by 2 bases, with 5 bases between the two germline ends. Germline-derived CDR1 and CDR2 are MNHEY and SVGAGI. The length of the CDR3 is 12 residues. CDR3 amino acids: CASRATGNTIYF. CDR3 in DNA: TGTGCCAGCAGGGCAACTGGAAACACCATATATTTT.

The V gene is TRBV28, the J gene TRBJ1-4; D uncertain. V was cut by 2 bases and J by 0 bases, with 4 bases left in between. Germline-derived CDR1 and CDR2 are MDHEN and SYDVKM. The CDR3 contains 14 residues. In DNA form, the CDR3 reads TGTGCCAGCAGTTTACCCTCAACTAATGAAAAACTGTTTTTT. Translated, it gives CASSLPSTNEKLFF.

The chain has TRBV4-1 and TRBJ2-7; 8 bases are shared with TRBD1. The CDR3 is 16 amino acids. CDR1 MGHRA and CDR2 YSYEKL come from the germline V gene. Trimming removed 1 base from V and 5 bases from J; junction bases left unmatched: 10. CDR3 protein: CASSQAGRTGSDEQYF. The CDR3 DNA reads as TGCGCCAGCAGCCAAGCCGGACGGACAGGGTCGGACGAGCAGTACTTC.

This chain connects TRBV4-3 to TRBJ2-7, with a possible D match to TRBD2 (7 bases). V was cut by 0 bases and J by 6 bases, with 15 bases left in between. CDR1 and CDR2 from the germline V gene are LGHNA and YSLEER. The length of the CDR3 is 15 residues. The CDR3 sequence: CASSQDWTGGLEQYF. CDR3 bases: TGCGCCAGCAGCCAAGATTGGACGGGGGGCCTCGAGCAGTACTTC.

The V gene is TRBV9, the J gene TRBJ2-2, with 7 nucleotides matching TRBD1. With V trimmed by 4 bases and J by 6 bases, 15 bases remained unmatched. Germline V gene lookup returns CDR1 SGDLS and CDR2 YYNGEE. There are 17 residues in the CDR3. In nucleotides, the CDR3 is TGTGCCAGCAGCTCCCTAGGCAGGGGGTCCGGCCCCGGGGAGCTGTTTTTT. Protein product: CASSSLGRGSGPGELFF.

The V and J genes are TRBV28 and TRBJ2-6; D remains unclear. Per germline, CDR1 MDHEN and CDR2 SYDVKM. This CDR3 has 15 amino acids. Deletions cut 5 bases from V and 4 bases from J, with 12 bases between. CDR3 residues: CASSPQPGGANVLTF. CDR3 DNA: TGTGCCAGCAGTCCCCAACCAGGAGGGGCCAACGTCCTGACTTTC.

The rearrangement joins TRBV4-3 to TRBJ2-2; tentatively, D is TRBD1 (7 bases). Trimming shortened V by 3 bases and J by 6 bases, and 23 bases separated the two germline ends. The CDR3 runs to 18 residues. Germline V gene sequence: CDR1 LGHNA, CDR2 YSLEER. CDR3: CASSQEGAFGLLSGELFF. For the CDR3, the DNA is TGCGCCAGCAGCCAGGAGGGGGCGTTTGGGCTTTTATCCGGGGAGCTGTTTTTT.

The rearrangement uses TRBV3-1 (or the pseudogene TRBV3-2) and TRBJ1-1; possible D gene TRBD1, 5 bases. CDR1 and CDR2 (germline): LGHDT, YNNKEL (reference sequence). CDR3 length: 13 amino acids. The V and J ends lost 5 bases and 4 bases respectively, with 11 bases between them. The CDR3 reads CASSDGHGTEAFF. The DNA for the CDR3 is TGTGCCAGCAGCGATGGACACGGCACTGAAGCTTTCTTT.